A single sample gave rise to the 9 T cell receptor beta chains below, sequenced in a study of graft-versus-host responses after intestinal transplantation (dated by TCRdb to 2020 to 2023). For these TCRs, the target antigens are not known. In light of the paper, this sample's time point label describes: cells obtained before transplantation from donor or recipient. To prepare the library, the immunoSEQ multiplex PCR assay was applied. TCRdb took this table from immuneACCESS and kept in-frame rearrangements with V and J called. Such tables lack part of the clones; where checked against another copy, unresolved V genes explain under half of the gap, and the rest is unexplained. The table for this sample lists around 64,000 clones; 90% to 95% of them were counted only once. The ten largest clones capture more than 0.3% of the sample. The sample consisted of unstimulated CD4+ T cells sorted from spleen or lymph node cells, taken before transplant. The receptors were gathered from a human donor who was the organ donor for an intestinal transplant.

V gene TRBV18 combines with J gene TRBJ2-2; TRBD1 agrees at 9 bases. Germline CDR1 reads KGHSH; CDR2 reads LQKENI. J was trimmed by 3 bases and V by 4 bases; bases with no gene match: 6. The CDR3 runs 16 residues. CDR3 coding DNA: TGTGCCAGCTCACTACAGGGGGCTACGTACACCGGGGAGCTGTTTTTT. Protein product: CASSLQGATYTGELFF.

Regarding this clone: Other nucleotide sequences in the sample specify the same CDR3. The V gene is TRBV11-1, the J gene TRBJ2-7; 7 nucleotides align to TRBD2. The V and J ends lost 1 base and 5 bases, in that order; junction bases with no gene match: 11. The CDR3 totals 16 residues. In germline, CDR1 is SGHAT, CDR2 FQDESV (reference sequence). The CDR3 nucleotides read TGTGCCAGCAGCTTAGTGGACGGGGGGAGATTTGACGAGCAGTACTTC. Its protein is CASSLVDGGRFDEQYF.

The chain couples TRBV20-1 to TRBJ1-1; no reliable D call. V was pared by 5 bases and J by 1 base, with 5 bases between. The CDR3 is made up of 11 amino acids. Germline V gene data show CDR1 as DFQATT and CDR2 as SNEGSKA (reference sequence). CDR3 bases: TGCAGTGCTGCACAGAACACTGAAGCTTTCTTT. Translating gives CSAAQNTEAFF.

This clone was detected only a few times. V is TRBV29-1 and J is TRBJ1-1; D gene uncertain. The germline V gene encodes CDR1 SQVTM and CDR2 ANQGSEA. There are 15 residues in the CDR3. V was cut by 2 bases and J by 2 bases, with 15 bases left in between. Written as DNA, the CDR3 is TGCAGCGTTGAATCCGAACGGAAGGTAAACACTGAAGCTTTCTTT. It encodes CSVESERKVNTEAFF.

This clone was counted once. V usage is TRBV7-2 and J usage is TRBJ1-3; 8 bases are shared with TRBD1. V dropped 2 bases and J dropped 3; count of bases not matched to a gene: 6. There are 16 residues in the CDR3. In germline, CDR1 is SGHTA, CDR2 FQGNSA. In DNA form, the CDR3 reads TGTGCCAGCAGCTTAAAACCGACAGGGGATGGAAACACCATATATTTT. Translating gives CASSLKPTGDGNTIYF.

This clone was seen just once. The chain joins TRBV6-6 to TRBJ1-2, with D unclear. Germline CDR1 is MNHNY and CDR2 is SVGAGI (reference sequence). The CDR3 totals 15 residues. V lost 7 bases and J lost 0, with 15 bases in between. The CDR3: CASNSKGLSNYGYTF. DNA for the CDR3: TGTGCCAGCAACTCGAAAGGGCTATCTAACTATGGCTACACCTTC.

V usage is TRBV2 and J usage is TRBJ2-7; TRBD2 agrees at 13 bases. Germline loops: CDR1 SNHLY, CDR2 FYNNEI. The junction had 3 bases not matched to a gene; V was cut back by 8 bases and J by 2 bases. This CDR3 spans 14 amino acids. The CDR3 spells CASDTSGGAYEQYF. CDR3 coding DNA: TGTGCCAGCGATACTAGCGGGGGGGCCTACGAGCAGTACTTC.

The rearrangement links TRBV11-2 to TRBJ1-3; D remains ambiguous. Germline CDR1 is SGHAT and CDR2 is FQNNGV. There are 14 residues in the CDR3. V was trimmed by 2 bases and J by 1 base, leaving 6 bases between them. Here the CDR3 reads CASSLSLSGNTIYF. The DNA of the CDR3 is TGTGCCAGCAGCTTATCGCTTTCTGGAAACACCATATATTTT.

The V gene is TRBV5-8, the J gene TRBJ2-3; D gene uncertain. The CDR3 has 14 amino acids. CDR1 SGHTS and CDR2 YDEGEE come from the germline V gene. The V end was cut by 1 base, the J end by 1 base, with 7 bases between. CDR3 DNA sequence: TGTGCCAGCAGCTTGCGGTGGGGCACAGATACGCAGTATTTT. Protein product: CASSLRWGTDTQYF.